The 30 T cell receptor beta chains below all came from one sample that was sequenced in a study of shared clonotypes between healthy human individuals. Measured with immunoSEQ multiplex PCR; TCRdb has only the in-frame clones, and not every one. The profile covers under 2.5 million clones, with 85% to 95% appearing a single time and about 0.41% taken by the ten largest. Sequencing was carried out using naive CD4+ T cells from PBMCs. Subset denoted: CD45RA+ positively selected. The receptor set was obtained from a man between 18 and 29 years old in good health. Some clones in this sample may be carry-over from other donors' samples.

The chain employs TRBV4-2 and TRBJ1-3; D is undetermined. The V gene lost 5 bases and the J gene lost 4 bases, with 9 bases spanning the gap. From germline, CDR1 is LGHNA and CDR2 YNFKEQ. This CDR3 has 13 residues. This chain's CDR3 is CASSDTSGNTIYF. DNA for the CDR3: TGTGCCAGCAGCGACACCTCGGGAAACACCATATATTTT.

The chain has TRBV4-2 and TRBJ1-2, with D perhaps TRBD1 (5 bases). CDR3 length equals 15 residues. CDR1 and CDR2 (germline): LGHNA, YNFKEQ. Deletions cut 4 bases from V and 3 bases from J, with 15 bases between. The DNA for the CDR3 is TGTGCCAGCAGCCGTCAAGGGGTAAGGGACTATGGCTACACCTTC. The encoded protein is CASSRQGVRDYGYTF.

The count of this clone is one. The CDR3 is CASSFGLSTDTQYF. CDR3 bases: TGTGCCAGCAGCTTTGGACTATCTACAGATACGCAGTATTTT. The chain joins TRBV7-3 to TRBJ2-3, with D possibly TRBD2 on 6 matching bases. CDR1 SGHTA and CDR2 FQGTGA come from the germline V gene. V lost 3 bases, J lost 3 bases, and 10 bases lay in between. The CDR3 is 14 residues long.

The CDR3, as DNA: TGCAGCGTTGAAGATCTAGGGGCAGGGGGATTTGGCTACACCTTC. Protein sequence: CSVEDLGAGGFGYTF. The V and J genes are TRBV29-1 and TRBJ1-2, with TRBD1 matching 7 bases. Per germline, CDR1 SQVTM and CDR2 ANQGSEA. V shed 0 bases, J shed 7 bases, and the junction held 11 bases outside the gene matches. CDR3 length: 15 amino acids. The whole variable domain, filled in from reference TRBV29-1 and TRBJ1-2, reads SAVISQKPSRDICQRGTSLTIQCQVDSQVTMMFWYRQQPGQSLTLIATANQGSEATYESGFVIDKFPISRPNLTFSTLTVSNMSPEDSSIYLCSVEDLGAGGFGYTFGSGTRLTVV.

This rearrangement joins TRBV4-1 to TRBJ2-7, with D tentatively TRBD1 or TRBD2 (7 bases each). Trimming stripped 0 bases from V and 12 bases from J, with 15 bases between. The V gene's germline CDR1 is MGHRA and CDR2 YSYEKL. This CDR3 contains 13 residues. The CDR3 sequence is CASSQEGEGALYF. The CDR3 nucleotides read TGCGCCAGCAGCCAAGAAGGGGAGGGGGCTCTGTACTTC.

This clone was seen once. The chain employs TRBV7-2 and TRBJ2-5; no firm D call. The CDR3 contains 15 residues. The V end was cut by 1 base, the J end by 0 bases, with 9 bases between. Germline V gene data show CDR1 as SGHTA and CDR2 as FQGNSA. The CDR3 DNA is TGTGCCAGCAGCTTAGTGACACCGTACCAAGAGACCCAGTACTTC. It codes for CASSLVTPYQETQYF.

The CDR3 sequence: CASSDPDRGVAGNQPQHF. The DNA for the CDR3 is TGTGCCAGCAGTGATCCGGACAGGGGGGTTGCCGGCAATCAGCCCCAGCATTTT. The chain links TRBV6-1 to TRBJ1-5, with 10 bases identical to TRBD1. Germline CDR1 reads MNHNS; CDR2 reads SASEGT. The trim removed 3 bases at V and 2 bases at J, leaving 10 bases unmatched. The CDR3 runs to 18 residues.

This clone was observed once. The V and J genes are TRBV28 and TRBJ2-1, with 9 bases fitting TRBD2. After removal of 8 bases from V and 0 bases from J, the junction contained 5 bases not matched to a gene. Germline CDR1 and CDR2: MDHEN and SYDVKM. This CDR3 spans 15 amino acids. The chain's CDR3 is CASLAGGLSYNEQFF. CDR3 nucleotide sequence: TGTGCCAGCTTGGCGGGAGGGCTCTCCTACAATGAGCAGTTCTTC.

This rearrangement joins TRBV28 to TRBJ1-1; the D is unclear. The CDR3 extends over 14 amino acids. Germline CDR1 reads MDHEN; CDR2 reads SYDVKM. V was clipped by 8 bases and J by 5 bases, with 18 bases between them. The CDR3 sequence: CASLPRARWTEAFF. In DNA form, the CDR3 reads TGTGCCAGCCTTCCCCGGGCTCGGTGGACTGAAGCTTTCTTT. Drawing the rest from reference TRBV28 and TRBJ1-1, the complete variable domain is DVKVTQSSRYLVKRTGEKVFLECVQDMDHENMFWYRQDPGLGLRLIYFSYDVKMKEKGDIPEGYSVSREKKERFSLILESASTNQTSMYLCASLPRARWTEAFFGQGTRLTVV.

A word on this clone: Other DNA variants within this sample encode the same CDR3. The chain combines TRBV5-1 with TRBJ1-4; TRBD1 aligns across 8 bases. After removal of 4 bases from V and 4 bases from J, the junction contained 6 bases not matched to a gene. Germline CDR1 and CDR2: SGHRS and YFSETQ. The CDR3 runs to 15 residues. The CDR3 protein is CASSPLTGVNEKLFF. DNA of the CDR3: TGCGCCAGCAGCCCCCTGACAGGGGTTAATGAAAAACTGTTTTTT.

V gene TRBV11-3 combines with J gene TRBJ2-2, with D possibly called TRBD1 or TRBD2 (6 bases each). The CDR3 totals 16 residues. Looked up from germline, CDR1 is SGHNT and CDR2 is YENEEA. V was pared by 5 bases and J by 0 bases, with 13 bases between. CDR3 nucleotide sequence: TGTGCCAGCAGCCCCGGGGGCGGTGCGAACACCGGGGAGCTGTTTTTT. Translating gives CASSPGGGANTGELFF.

CDR3 residues: CASSWGRGTDTQYF. CDR3 nucleotides: TGTGCCAGCAGTTGGGGGAGGGGCACAGATACGCAGTATTTT. The chain links TRBV6-5 to TRBJ2-3; 7 nucleotides agree with TRBD2. CDR1 is MNHEY and CDR2 is SVGAGI in the germline V gene. V lost 4 bases and J lost 1; bases outside the gene matches: 2. The CDR3 consists of 14 residues.

The chain couples TRBV30 to TRBJ1-4, with a possible D match to TRBD1 (6 bases). V was cut by 4 bases and J by 1 base, with 16 bases left in between. This CDR3 spans 16 amino acids. Germline V lookup: CDR1 GTSNPN, CDR2 SVGIG (reference sequence). DNA for the CDR3: TGTGCCTGGAACGTCGGATCCAGGGGAACTAATGAAAAACTGTTTTTT. Translation: CAWNVGSRGTNEKLFF. Full variable domain (rest looked up from reference TRBV30 and TRBJ1-4): SQTIHQWPATLVQPVGSPLSLECTVEGTSNPNLYWYRQAAGRGLQLLFYSVGIGQISSEVPQNLSASRPQDRQFILSSKKLLLSDSGFYLCAWNVGSRGTNEKLFFGSGTQLSVL.

V and J are TRBV28 and TRBJ2-5; D uncertain. V lost 5 bases and J lost 3, with 16 bases in between. The CDR3 is 15 residues long. Germline CDR1 reads MDHEN; CDR2 reads SYDVKM. DNA for the CDR3: TGTGCCAGCAGTCCTCTAGGATCTAAGAAAGAGACCCAGTACTTC. Translation: CASSPLGSKKETQYF.

The rearrangement links TRBV6-1 to TRBJ1-1; D is possibly TRBD1 (6 bases). This CDR3 comprises 14 residues. Germline values: CDR1 MNHNS, CDR2 SASEGT. Trimming left V 0 bases short and J 4 bases short, with 9 bases between. In nucleotides, the CDR3 is TGTGCCAGCAGTGAAGCAGGGGGGGTCACTGAAGCTTTCTTT. Translating gives CASSEAGGVTEAFF.

The V call is TRBV4-1, the J call TRBJ1-5; D remains ambiguous. The CDR3 consists of 13 residues. With 0 bases removed from V and 10 bases from J, the gap between germline ends came to 10 bases. In germline, CDR1 is MGHRA, CDR2 YSYEKL. CDR3 residues: CASSQDLGRPQHF. CDR3 coding DNA: TGCGCCAGCAGCCAAGATCTGGGGAGACCCCAGCATTTT.

This sequence joins TRBV6-5 and TRBJ2-2, with 8 bases fitting TRBD1. V trimming: 6 bases; J trimming: 3 bases; junction bases outside the gene matches: 3. CDR1 and CDR2 from the germline V gene are MNHEY and SVGAGI. The CDR3 consists of 14 residues. The CDR3 DNA is TGTGCCAGCAGCGGACAGGGCGACACCGGGGAGCTGTTTTTT. It is translated as CASSGQGDTGELFF.

J is TRBJ2-7 and V is TRBV2, with TRBD2 as a possible D gene (6 bases). This CDR3 has 13 amino acids. CDR1 is SNHLY, CDR2 FYNNEI, per germline. V shed 4 bases and J shed 2 bases, with 9 bases lying between them. CDR3 sequence: CASSGSGPYEQYF. CDR3 DNA sequence: TGTGCCAGCAGTGGTAGCGGTCCCTACGAGCAGTACTTC.

V is TRBV9 and J is TRBJ2-2, with D possibly TRBD2 on 6 matching bases. Trimming left V 4 bases short and J 1 base short, with 14 bases between. CDR3 length: 16 residues. Germline V lookup: CDR1 SGDLS, CDR2 YYNGEE. CDR3 residues: CASSRRLERNTGELFF. As DNA, the CDR3 is TGTGCCAGCAGCCGAAGACTAGAGAGGAACACCGGGGAGCTGTTTTTT.

The J gene is TRBJ1-2, the V gene TRBV5-5; 7 bases are shared with TRBD1. The CDR3 is 15 amino acids. Germline assignment: CDR1 SGHKS and CDR2 YYEKEE (reference sequence). With V trimmed by 2 bases and J by 0 bases, 4 bases remained unmatched. CDR3 DNA: TGTGCCAGCAGCTTAGGACAGGACCCTAACTATGGCTACACCTTC. Translation gives CASSLGQDPNYGYTF.

The chain employs TRBV7-2 and TRBJ1-3, with no clear D. The V and J ends lost 2 bases and 0 bases respectively, with 8 bases between them. CDR1 SGHTA and CDR2 FQGNSA come from the germline V gene. The CDR3 covers 15 residues. For the CDR3, the DNA is TGTGCCAGCAGCTTATACAGCCGCTCTGGAAACACCATATATTTT. This gives the protein CASSLYSRSGNTIYF. Looking up the rest from reference TRBV7-2 and TRBJ1-3 gives the full variable domain: GAGVSQSPSNKVTEKGKDVELRCDPISGHTALYWYRQSLGQGLEFLIYFQGNSAPDKSGLPSDRFSAERTGGSVSTLTIQRTQQEDSAVYLCASSLYSRSGNTIYFGEGSWLTVV.

The chain is built from TRBV28 and TRBJ1-5, with a tentative D call TRBD1 (5 bases). Germline CDR1 MDHEN, CDR2 SYDVKM. This CDR3 contains 16 residues. V was clipped by 1 base and J by 3 bases, with 13 bases between them. The DNA of the CDR3 is TGTGCCAGCAGTTTATTATCATGGGGCAACAATCAGCCCCAGCATTTT. Translated, it gives CASSLLSWGNNQPQHF.

This clone has a single count. This chain connects TRBV27 to TRBJ2-1; perhaps D is TRBD1 or TRBD2 (5 bases each). V was trimmed by 4 bases and J by 3 bases, leaving 16 bases between them. In germline, CDR1 is MNHEY, CDR2 SMNVEV (reference sequence). CDR3 size: 16 residues. The CDR3 protein is CASSSRGTLLYNEQFF. The CDR3 nucleotides are TGTGCCAGCAGTTCCCGGGGCACGCTCCTCTACAATGAGCAGTTCTTC.

The V call is TRBV5-1, the J call TRBJ1-3; D is ambiguous. V lost 1 base, J lost 0 bases, and 5 bases lay in between. CDR1 is SGHRS, CDR2 YFSETQ, per germline. The CDR3 loop spans 14 amino acids. This CDR3 reads CASSLPTSGNTIYF. The CDR3 DNA is TGCGCCAGCAGCTTGCCCACCTCTGGAAACACCATATATTTT.

This clone occurred once. J is TRBJ2-3 and V is TRBV10-3; D is perhaps TRBD2 (6 bases). The ends were cut back, 10 bases at V and 2 bases at J, with 13 bases in the middle. The CDR3 runs to 13 residues. The germline V gene encodes CDR1 ENHRY and CDR2 SYGVKD. The CDR3 sequence: CATGLRVTDTQYF. CDR3 sequence (DNA): TGTGCCACCGGACTACGAGTCACAGATACGCAGTATTTT.

V is TRBV5-1 and J is TRBJ2-7, with D unclear. The length of the CDR3 is 16 residues. The germline V and J ends were trimmed by 3 bases and 2 bases, with 18 bases remaining between them. CDR1 is SGHRS, CDR2 YFSETQ, per germline. The CDR3 nucleotides read TGCGCCAGCAGCTCTGGGTTGGGTAGGCCACCCTACGAGCAGTACTTC. It is translated as CASSSGLGRPPYEQYF. The full variable domain, with the rest looked up from reference TRBV5-1 and TRBJ2-7, is KAGVTQTPRYLIKTRGQQVTLSCSPISGHRSVSWYQQTPGQGLQFLFEYFSETQRNKGNFPGRFSGRQFSNSRSEMNVSTLELGDSALYLCASSSGLGRPPYEQYFGPGTRLTVT.

The chain recombines TRBV10-3 with TRBJ1-5; weak D call: TRBD1 (6 bases). Per the germline V gene, CDR1 is ENHRY and CDR2 is SYGVKD. The germline V and J ends were trimmed by 7 bases and 4 bases, with 11 bases remaining between them. The length of the CDR3 is 13 residues. The CDR3 spells CAITRDINQPQHF. CDR3 nucleotide sequence: TGTGCCATCACCAGGGACATAAATCAGCCCCAGCATTTT.

The rearrangement links TRBV5-6 to TRBJ1-4, with 7 positions matching TRBD1. The germline V gene encodes CDR1 SGHDT and CDR2 YYEEEE. The CDR3 contains 17 residues. Germline trimming cut 4 bases from V and 6 bases from J; bases unmatched to any gene: 15. Here the CDR3 DNA reads TGTGCCAGCAGCAACCGCCCGAGACAGGGATCCTATGAAAAACTGTTTTTT. Amino acids: CASSNRPRQGSYEKLFF.

The V and J genes are TRBV30 and TRBJ2-3; the match to TRBD2 covers 7 bases. The length of the CDR3 is 18 residues. The V gene's germline CDR1 is GTSNPN and CDR2 SVGIG (reference sequence). The V and J ends lost 5 bases and 3 bases, in that order; junction bases with no gene match: 20. In DNA, the CDR3 is TGTGCCTGGGCAAGTAGTGGGAGGGCCAGTTTGGGTACAGATACGCAGTATTTT. Its translation: CAWASSGRASLGTDTQYF.

The chain uses TRBV25-1 and TRBJ2-7; D is possibly TRBD1 or TRBD2 (6 bases each). The ends were cut back, 7 bases at V and 0 bases at J, with 16 bases in the middle. The CDR3 is made up of 15 amino acids. CDR1 is MGHDK and CDR2 is SYGVNS in the germline V gene. The CDR3 bases are TGTGCCAGCACTCCTGGGGGGCTCGGCTCCTACGAGCAGTACTTC. Protein product: CASTPGGLGSYEQYF.